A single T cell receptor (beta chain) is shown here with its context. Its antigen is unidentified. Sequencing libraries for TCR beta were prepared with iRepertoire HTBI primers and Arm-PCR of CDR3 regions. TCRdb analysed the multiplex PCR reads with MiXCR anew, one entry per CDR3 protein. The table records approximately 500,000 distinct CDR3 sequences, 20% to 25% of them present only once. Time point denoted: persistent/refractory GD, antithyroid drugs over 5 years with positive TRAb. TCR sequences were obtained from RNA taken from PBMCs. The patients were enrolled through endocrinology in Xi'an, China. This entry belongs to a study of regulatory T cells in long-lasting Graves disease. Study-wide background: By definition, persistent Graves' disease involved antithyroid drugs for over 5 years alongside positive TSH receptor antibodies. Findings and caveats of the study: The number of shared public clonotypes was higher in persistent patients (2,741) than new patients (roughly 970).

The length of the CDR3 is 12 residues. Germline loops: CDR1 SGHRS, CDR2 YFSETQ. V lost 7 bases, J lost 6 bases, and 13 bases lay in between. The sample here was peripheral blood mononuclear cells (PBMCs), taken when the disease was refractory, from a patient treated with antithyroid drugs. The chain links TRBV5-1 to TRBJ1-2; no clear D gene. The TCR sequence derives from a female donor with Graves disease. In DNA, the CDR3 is TGCGCCAGCCCCATCCGGGAGAATGGCTACACCTTC. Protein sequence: CASPIRENGYTF.